This T cell receptor (beta chain) was sequenced for a study of blood T cell repertoires in COVID-19. Study at large: Samples of COVID-19 (acute and convalescent) were obtained from the United States, Italy and Spain. The cDNA or gDNA used as material had been derived from T cells, B-cell-depleted T cells, or PBMCs.

This table comes from immunoSEQ multiplex PCR, and its TCRdb copy is limited to in-frame clones, with some not included. The sample shows 200,000 to 250,000 clones, more than 80% of them seen only once. The germline gives CDR1 SGHTA, CDR2 FQGNSA. The CDR3 spans 13 residues. Trimming removed 3 bases from V and 0 bases from J, with 6 bases in between. This TCR derives from a human donor in a cohort sampled during active COVID-19. V usage is TRBV7-2 and J usage is TRBJ2-7, with D hard to call. Sequenced input: peripheral blood. This CDR3 reads CASSFTYSYEQYF. CDR3 nucleotides: TGTGCCAGCAGCTTCACCTACTCCTACGAGCAGTACTTC.